Below are 9 T cell receptor beta chains sequenced from a single sample in a study of T-cell memory formation after mild COVID-19. One entry per CDR3 protein, called by TCRdb with MiXCR from the 5' RACE reads. The data hold 350,000 to 500,000 distinct CDR3 sequences, with approximately 19% observed a single time. The sequencing input was PBMCs or a T cell subset sorted from them (not recorded which). The source of these receptors is a man aged 18 to 29 who had mild COVID-19 (a few samples of this study predate the infection). Cell type and time point are not known.

Ten or more counts support this clonotype. The rearrangement links TRBV7-9 to TRBJ1-4; possibly TRBD1 for D (6 bases). The CDR3 spans 16 residues. Germline CDR1 reads SEHNR; CDR2 reads FQNEAQ (reference sequence). Trimming took 5 bases from V and 3 from J, leaving 16 bases between them. The CDR3 nucleotides are TGTGCCAGCAGCCCGGGACACCTCTCGGCTAATGAAAAACTGTTTTTT. Its protein product is CASSPGHLSANEKLFF. The full variable domain, its missing parts supplied by reference TRBV7-9 and TRBJ1-4, is DTGVSQNPRHKITKRGQNVTFRCDPISEHNRLYWYRQTLGQGPEFLTYFQNEAQLEKSRLLSDRFSAERPKGSFSTLEIQRTEQGDSAMYLCASSPGHLSANEKLFFGSGTQLSVL.

This clonotype has more than one count but fewer than ten. The chain has TRBV27 and TRBJ2-1, with D perhaps given as TRBD1 or TRBD2 (5 bases each). The germline gives CDR1 MNHEY, CDR2 SMNVEV (reference sequence). The CDR3 is made up of 14 amino acids. The ends were cut back, 6 bases at V and 6 bases at J, with 15 bases in the middle. CDR3 region: CASRGTPFSNEQFF. CDR3 bases: TGTGCCAGCAGAGGGACCCCCTTCTCCAATGAGCAGTTCTTC.

The DNA for the CDR3 is TGTGCCAGCAGCTTGACAGGGGACCAATATCAGCCCCAGCATTTT. Amino acids: CASSLTGDQYQPQHF. The genes are TRBV5-6 and TRBJ1-5; 7 bases align to TRBD1. Trimming removed 1 base from V and 5 bases from J; junction bases left unmatched: 6. The CDR3 has 15 amino acids. Germline lookup yields CDR1 SGHDT and CDR2 YYEEEE.

This clonotype was detected only a few times. This chain joins TRBV5-1 and TRBJ2-4, with 8 bases lining up with TRBD2. Trimming at V came to 4 bases and at J to 8 bases, leaving 11 bases not matched to a gene. Germline V CDR1 and CDR2: SGHRS, YFSETQ. The CDR3 contains 15 residues. The CDR3 sequence: CASSLTGGGGDIQYF. In DNA, the CDR3 is TGCGCCAGCAGCCTCACCGGGGGGGGAGGGGACATTCAGTACTTC.

This clonotype came up a few times. One end of the junction fails to match germline, which may point to a read error. As DNA, the CDR3 is TGCAGTGCCCAGGAAGGGGATCTGACGCCCCGTTTC. As protein: CSAQEGDLTPRF. V usage is TRBV20-1 and J usage is TRBJ1-2; D may be TRBD1 (5 bases). CDR3 length: 12 residues. CDR1 and CDR2 (germline): DFQATT, SNEGSKA (reference sequence).

This clonotype was seen a handful of times. The chain joins TRBV12-3 or TRBV12-4 to TRBJ2-7; D gene uncertain. Trimming pared 6 bases from V and 2 bases from J, leaving 17 bases between. The CDR3 is 15 residues long. CDR3 sequence: CASSRAHGSTYEQYF. The DNA of the CDR3 is TGTGCCAGCAGCCGAGCCCACGGGTCCACCTACGAGCAGTACTTC.

The V and J genes are TRBV6-5 and TRBJ1-6; D uncertain. This CDR3 has 13 residues. With 8 bases removed from V and 10 bases from J, the gap between germline ends came to 15 bases. In germline, CDR1 is MNHEY, CDR2 SVGAGI. The CDR3 DNA reads TGTGCCAGCCGGCCGCCAGAGGAATCACCCCTCCACTTT. Its protein product is CASRPPEESPLHF.

This clonotype occurred a few times. The V call is TRBV5-1, the J call TRBJ2-5, with 7 bases aligning to TRBD1. The V and J ends lost 4 bases and 3 bases, in that order; junction bases with no gene match: 6. From germline, CDR1 is SGHRS and CDR2 YFSETQ. The CDR3 runs 14 residues. The CDR3 DNA follows: TGCGCCAGCAGCATGGGACAGATTAAAGAGACCCAGTACTTC. Translating it yields CASSMGQIKETQYF.

The rearrangement uses TRBV5-1 and TRBJ1-1, with 7 bases identical to TRBD1. CDR1 and CDR2 (germline): SGHRS, YFSETQ. CDR3 length: 13 residues. Trimming removed 6 bases from V and 7 bases from J; junction bases left unmatched: 9. CDR3 sequence reads: CASKVTGQLEAFF. The DNA of the CDR3 is TGCGCCAGCAAAGTTACGGGACAGCTTGAAGCTTTCTTT.